The rows below give T cell receptor beta chains drawn from one sample of a study of T cell clusters in autoimmune cytopenias. TCRdb re-called the multiplex PCR reads; every CDR3 protein appears as one record, without DNA. This sample contains 9,500 to 12,000 distinct CDR3 sequences. This sample was shared with a second study, whose subject was T cell repertoires in aging, cancer and after chemotherapy.

The material sequenced was peripheral blood. Receptors originate from a human donor in good health. Both conserved end residues are part of each CDR3.

TRBJ2-6 | TRBV5-1 | CASSTVADSGANVLTF
TRBJ2-5 | TRBV6-6 | CASSYQQGGETQYF
TRBJ2-7 | TRBV5-6 | CASSLGASGSYEQYF
TRBJ1-2 | TRBV30 | CAWSVLRLFGYGYTF
TRBJ1-5 | TRBV18 | CASSGTGGGLAPQHF
TRBJ2-3 | TRBV5-1 | CASGPLGPDTQYF
TRBJ1-5 | TRBV12-3/TRBV12-4 | CASTTTGLSIEPQHF
TRBJ2-3 | TRBV11-1 | CASTRPGTSTDTQYF
TRBJ1-2 | TRBV19 | CASTRLTGLDYGYTF
TRBJ2-4 | TRBV19 | CASSTSLDRVRGNIQYF